Below, 27 T cell receptor beta chains from the same sample are listed, as sequenced in a study of control samples from healthy donors and cancer patients. Assay: immunoSEQ multiplex PCR; the TCRdb copy retains only in-frame clones and omits some. Among around 53,000 clones, 87% were seen once, and the ten largest hold about an eighth. Sequencing was carried out using PBMCs. The receptor set was obtained from a man aged 60 to 75 with head and neck cancer.

The genes are TRBV30 and TRBJ2-3; no firm D call. This CDR3 is built from 13 residues. Trimming removed 6 bases at V and 1 base at J, with 11 bases between. Germline V gives CDR1 GTSNPN, CDR2 SVGIG (reference sequence). CDR3 DNA: TGTGCCTGCGAAGGGCAACGCACAGATACGCAGTATTTT. It yields the protein CACEGQRTDTQYF.

V is TRBV7-2 and J is TRBJ2-3, with 13 bases matching TRBD2. Germline V gene sequence: CDR1 SGHTA, CDR2 FQGNSA. V shed 5 bases, J shed 3 bases, and the junction held 5 bases outside the gene matches. This CDR3 is 16 amino acids long. This chain's CDR3 is CASSPGLAGVTDTQYF. The CDR3 DNA is TGTGCCAGCAGCCCCGGACTAGCGGGGGTAACAGATACGCAGTATTTT.

The rearrangement uses TRBV7-8 and TRBJ1-2, with 7 nucleotides matching TRBD1. In germline, CDR1 is SGHVS, CDR2 FQNEAQ. This CDR3 is built from 15 residues. V shed 8 bases, J shed 3 bases, and the junction held 12 bases outside the gene matches. CDR3 residues: CASGLTGLKDYGYTF. As DNA, the CDR3 is TGTGCCAGCGGCCTGACAGGGCTCAAGGACTATGGCTACACCTTC.

This clone was detected once. V and J are TRBV5-1 and TRBJ1-4; unclear D gene. Germline lookup yields CDR1 SGHRS and CDR2 YFSETQ. CDR3 length: 15 residues. V was pared by 5 bases and J by 0 bases, with 11 bases between. CDR3 loop: CASRPQDATNEKLFF. As DNA, the CDR3 is TGCGCCAGCAGACCTCAGGACGCAACTAATGAAAAACTGTTTTTT.

This chain joins TRBV4-3 and TRBJ2-5; 7 bases match TRBD2. With 2 bases clipped from V and 4 bases from J, the junction kept 13 bases outside the gene matches. Looked up from germline, CDR1 is LGHNA and CDR2 is YSLEER. CDR3 length equals 17 residues. The CDR3 loop is CASSQTGLQNLGETQYF. CDR3 coding DNA: TGCGCCAGCAGCCAAACGGGACTACAGAATTTAGGAGAGACCCAGTACTTC.

The V call is TRBV7-9, the J call TRBJ1-6; no clear D gene. The CDR3 has 13 residues. Per germline, CDR1 SEHNR and CDR2 FQNEAQ (reference sequence). Between the trimmed V and J ends, which lost 1 base and 15 bases, there was a span of 13 bases. The CDR3, as DNA: TGTGCCAGCAGCTTAGGTTTTCAGGATGGCCTCCACTTT. Translation gives CASSLGFQDGLHF.

This chain joins TRBV6-2 or TRBV6-3 and TRBJ2-5; either TRBD1 or TRBD2 may supply D (5 bases each). The CDR3 contains 15 residues. CDR1 MNHEY and CDR2 SVGEGT come from the germline V gene. The V end was cut by 3 bases, the J end by 4 bases, with 15 bases between. CDR3 amino acids: CASSYPGTERETQYF. CDR3 coding DNA: TGTGCCAGCAGTTATCCCGGGACGGAAAGAGAGACCCAGTACTTC.

This rearrangement joins TRBV19 to TRBJ2-3, with a tentative D call TRBD1 (5 bases). The germline CDR1 and CDR2 sequences are LNHDA and SQIVND (reference sequence). This CDR3 is 13 amino acids long. V was cut by 4 bases and J by 6 bases, with 11 bases left in between. The CDR3 DNA reads as TGTGCCAGTAGTACCACTGGGGCCGATACGCAGTATTTT. Its translation is CASSTTGADTQYF.

The chain couples TRBV3-1 (or the pseudogene TRBV3-2) to TRBJ1-2, with D unresolved. Germline CDR1 reads LGHDT; CDR2 reads YNNKEL (reference sequence). The CDR3 runs 14 residues. V dropped 1 base and J dropped 7 bases, with 13 bases sitting between them. CDR3 sequence (DNA): TGTGCCAGCAGCCAAGGGACCGACGGCGCTGGCTACACCTTC. Protein product: CASSQGTDGAGYTF.

The gene calls are TRBV2 and TRBJ2-5; D is perhaps TRBD1 (6 bases). Germline V gene lookup returns CDR1 SNHLY and CDR2 FYNNEI. There are 14 residues in the CDR3. V lost 4 bases to trimming and J lost 4 bases, with 13 bases between them. The CDR3 here is CASSGGQGRETQYF. CDR3 bases: TGTGCCAGCAGTGGGGGGCAGGGAAGAGAGACCCAGTACTTC. Filled out from reference TRBV2 and TRBJ2-5, the complete variable domain reads EPEVTQTPSHQVTQMGQEVILRCVPISNHLYFYWYRQILGQKVEFLVSFYNNEISEKSEIFDDQFSVERPDGSNFTLKIRSTKLEDSAMYFCASSGGQGRETQYFGPGTRLLVL.

For the CDR3, the DNA is TGTGCCAGCAGGGGGGCTGGCAATCAGCCCCAGCATTTT. Protein product: CASRGAGNQPQHF. The chain recombines TRBV2 with TRBJ1-5; possible D gene TRBD1, 6 bases. Germline assignment: CDR1 SNHLY and CDR2 FYNNEI. CDR3 size: 13 residues. V was trimmed by 6 bases and J by 2 bases, leaving 8 bases between them. Filled out from reference TRBV2 and TRBJ1-5, the complete variable domain reads EPEVTQTPSHQVTQMGQEVILRCVPISNHLYFYWYRQILGQKVEFLVSFYNNEISEKSEIFDDQFSVERPDGSNFTLKIRSTKLEDSAMYFCASRGAGNQPQHFGDGTRLSIL.

The CDR3 here is CATSRVDRAGETQYF. The CDR3 DNA follows: TGTGCCACCAGCAGAGTGGACAGGGCGGGGGAGACCCAGTACTTC. This chain links TRBV15 with TRBJ2-5, with 8 bases lining up with TRBD1. V trimming: 1 base; J trimming: 5 bases; junction bases outside the gene matches: 6. Germline lookup yields CDR1 LNHNV and CDR2 YYDKDF (reference sequence). The CDR3 is made up of 15 amino acids.

This chain links TRBV30 with TRBJ2-7; 10 bases match TRBD1. The length of the CDR3 is 14 residues. Unmatched junction bases numbered 12, after V lost 7 bases and J lost 6 bases. The V gene's germline CDR1 is GTSNPN and CDR2 SVGIG (reference sequence). CDR3 coding DNA: TGTGCCTTGACAGGGGGCCCCCGGGTCTCCGAGCAGTACTTC. Translated: CALTGGPRVSEQYF.

This chain links TRBV4-3 with TRBJ2-6, with 7 bases that match TRBD1. CDR3 length equals 15 residues. Germline V gene lookup returns CDR1 LGHNA and CDR2 YSLEER. V gave up 0 bases and J gave up 12 bases; unmatched junction bases: 8. CDR3 coding DNA: TGCGCCAGCAGCCAAGACTCGACAGGGCCGACCGTCCTGACTTTC. Protein sequence: CASSQDSTGPTVLTF.

The table lists this clone with a count of one. This chain uses TRBV10-3 with TRBJ1-2; D might be TRBD1 (6 bases). CDR3 length equals 13 residues. Germline V gene lookup returns CDR1 ENHRY and CDR2 SYGVKD. The V gene lost 6 bases and the J gene lost 4 bases, with 12 bases spanning the gap. CDR3 DNA sequence: TGTGCCATCAGGTCAGGGGAGGCCTATGGCTACACCTTC. Its protein product is CAIRSGEAYGYTF.

V gene TRBV20-1 combines with J gene TRBJ1-1, with no clear D. CDR1 is DFQATT, CDR2 SNEGSKA, per germline (reference sequence). CDR3 length: 11 residues. V was clipped by 2 bases and J by 7 bases, with 8 bases between them. CDR3 in amino acids: CSARLGNEAFF. CDR3 coding DNA: TGCAGTGCTAGACTGGGGAATGAAGCTTTCTTT.

This clone was seen a single time. V usage is TRBV30 and J usage is TRBJ2-7, with 7 bases aligning to TRBD1. V lost 3 bases to trimming and J lost 0 bases; unmatched junction nucleotides: 2. There are 13 residues in the CDR3. Looked up from germline, CDR1 is GTSNPN and CDR2 is SVGIG (reference sequence). CDR3 in DNA: TGTGCCTGGAGACAGGGGAGCTCCTACGAGCAGTACTTC. Protein: CAWRQGSSYEQYF.

The chain carries TRBV28 and TRBJ2-7; weak D call: TRBD1 (6 bases). Trimming left V 3 bases short and J 2 bases short, with 11 bases between. There are 14 residues in the CDR3. Germline V lookup: CDR1 MDHEN, CDR2 SYDVKM. The CDR3 bases are TGTGCCAGCAGTTTGACAGGTATTACCTACGAGCAGTACTTC. Its protein product is CASSLTGITYEQYF.

The chain joins TRBV6-5 to TRBJ1-1; D not certain. CDR3 size: 14 residues. Trimming took 5 bases from V and 5 from J, leaving 15 bases between them. From germline, CDR1 is MNHEY and CDR2 SVGAGI. The CDR3, as DNA: TGTGCCAGCAGTATACAGAGCGTGGGGACTGAAGCTTTCTTT. Its translation is CASSIQSVGTEAFF.

This clone has just one count. V is TRBV11-2 and J is TRBJ1-2; maybe TRBD1 (5 bases). This CDR3 has 16 residues. The V gene lost 3 bases and the J gene lost 7 bases, with 21 bases spanning the gap. Germline lookup yields CDR1 SGHAT and CDR2 FQNNGV. Here the CDR3 DNA reads TGTGCCAGCAGCTTGATGTATCCTCCCAGGGAGGGTGGCTACACCTTC. Protein: CASSLMYPPREGGYTF.

The chain uses TRBV10-3 and TRBJ2-2, with D hard to call. The CDR3 totals 14 residues. CDR1 ENHRY and CDR2 SYGVKD come from the germline V gene. V dropped 5 bases and J dropped 7 bases, with 14 bases sitting between them. This CDR3 reads CAISRLEDFGELFF. The DNA of the CDR3 is TGTGCCATCAGTCGACTTGAAGATTTCGGGGAGCTGTTTTTT.

The chain carries TRBV28 and TRBJ1-5; D is perhaps TRBD1 (5 bases). Trimming pared 3 bases from V and 8 bases from J, leaving 14 bases between. Germline V gene data show CDR1 as MDHEN and CDR2 as SYDVKM. This CDR3 has 14 amino acids. The CDR3 nucleotides are TGTGCCAGCAGTTTGTCAGGGTACAGTAAGCCCCAGCATTTT. Its protein product is CASSLSGYSKPQHF.

The CDR3 loop reads CATSVDSSYNEQFF. CDR3 DNA sequence: TGTGCCACCTCTGTGGACAGCTCCTACAATGAGCAGTTCTTC. The gene calls are TRBV24-1 and TRBJ2-1; possible D gene TRBD1, 6 bases. The V gene lost 9 bases and the J gene lost 0 bases, with 11 bases spanning the gap. Per the germline V gene, CDR1 is KGHDR and CDR2 is SFDVKD. The CDR3 consists of 14 residues.

V gene TRBV7-9 combines with J gene TRBJ1-6, with D possibly matching TRBD1 (6 bases). Per the germline V gene, CDR1 is SEHNR and CDR2 is FQNEAQ (reference sequence). CDR3 length: 15 amino acids. V was shortened by 4 bases and J by 4 bases, with 11 bases between the two germline ends. The DNA for the CDR3 is TGTGCCAGCAGCTCGACAGGTTATTATAATTCACCCCTCCACTTT. This codes for CASSSTGYYNSPLHF.

The V gene is TRBV7-2, the J gene TRBJ2-1; 8 bases match TRBD2. J lost 10 bases, V lost 5 bases, and 16 bases had no gene match. The CDR3 is 16 residues long. Germline-derived CDR1 and CDR2 are SGHTA and FQGNSA. The CDR3, as DNA: TGTGCCAGCAGCCCGCGGACTAGCAGAAGGCCGGGCGAGCAGTTCTTC. Its translation: CASSPRTSRRPGEQFF.

V gene TRBV18 combines with J gene TRBJ2-5, with 8 bases matching TRBD1. Trimming at V came to 6 bases and at J to 5 bases, leaving 17 bases not matched to a gene. In germline, CDR1 is KGHSH, CDR2 LQKENI. The CDR3 is made up of 17 amino acids. The CDR3 nucleotides read TGTGCCAGCTCCCCCTTCGCCCAAGACAGGGGCGAGGAGACCCAGTACTTC. This sequence encodes CASSPFAQDRGEETQYF.

V usage is TRBV6-4 and J usage is TRBJ1-4; D is unclear. Germline loops: CDR1 MRHNA, CDR2 SNTAGT. The length of the CDR3 is 15 residues. Trimming took off 6 bases at V and 0 bases at J, with 11 bases between the two ends. The CDR3 protein is CASRPPFATNEKLFF. The CDR3, as DNA: TGTGCCAGCAGGCCCCCATTTGCAACTAATGAAAAACTGTTTTTT.